This T cell receptor beta chain was captured by sequencing in a study of control samples from healthy donors and cancer patients. There are 12 residues in the CDR3. V lost 7 bases to trimming and J lost 7 bases, with 11 bases between them. Produced via immunoSEQ multiplex PCR; TCRdb's table is partial and in-frame only. The sample lists 25,000 to 30,000 clones; around nine tenths were seen once. This TCR derives from a woman aged 40 to 50 with lung cancer. The genes are TRBV12-3 or TRBV12-4 and TRBJ1-3, with D unresolved. The sequenced material came from PBMCs. DNA for the CDR3: TGTGCCAGCACCATTGTGGGGAACACCATATATTTT. Its translation: CASTIVGNTIYF.